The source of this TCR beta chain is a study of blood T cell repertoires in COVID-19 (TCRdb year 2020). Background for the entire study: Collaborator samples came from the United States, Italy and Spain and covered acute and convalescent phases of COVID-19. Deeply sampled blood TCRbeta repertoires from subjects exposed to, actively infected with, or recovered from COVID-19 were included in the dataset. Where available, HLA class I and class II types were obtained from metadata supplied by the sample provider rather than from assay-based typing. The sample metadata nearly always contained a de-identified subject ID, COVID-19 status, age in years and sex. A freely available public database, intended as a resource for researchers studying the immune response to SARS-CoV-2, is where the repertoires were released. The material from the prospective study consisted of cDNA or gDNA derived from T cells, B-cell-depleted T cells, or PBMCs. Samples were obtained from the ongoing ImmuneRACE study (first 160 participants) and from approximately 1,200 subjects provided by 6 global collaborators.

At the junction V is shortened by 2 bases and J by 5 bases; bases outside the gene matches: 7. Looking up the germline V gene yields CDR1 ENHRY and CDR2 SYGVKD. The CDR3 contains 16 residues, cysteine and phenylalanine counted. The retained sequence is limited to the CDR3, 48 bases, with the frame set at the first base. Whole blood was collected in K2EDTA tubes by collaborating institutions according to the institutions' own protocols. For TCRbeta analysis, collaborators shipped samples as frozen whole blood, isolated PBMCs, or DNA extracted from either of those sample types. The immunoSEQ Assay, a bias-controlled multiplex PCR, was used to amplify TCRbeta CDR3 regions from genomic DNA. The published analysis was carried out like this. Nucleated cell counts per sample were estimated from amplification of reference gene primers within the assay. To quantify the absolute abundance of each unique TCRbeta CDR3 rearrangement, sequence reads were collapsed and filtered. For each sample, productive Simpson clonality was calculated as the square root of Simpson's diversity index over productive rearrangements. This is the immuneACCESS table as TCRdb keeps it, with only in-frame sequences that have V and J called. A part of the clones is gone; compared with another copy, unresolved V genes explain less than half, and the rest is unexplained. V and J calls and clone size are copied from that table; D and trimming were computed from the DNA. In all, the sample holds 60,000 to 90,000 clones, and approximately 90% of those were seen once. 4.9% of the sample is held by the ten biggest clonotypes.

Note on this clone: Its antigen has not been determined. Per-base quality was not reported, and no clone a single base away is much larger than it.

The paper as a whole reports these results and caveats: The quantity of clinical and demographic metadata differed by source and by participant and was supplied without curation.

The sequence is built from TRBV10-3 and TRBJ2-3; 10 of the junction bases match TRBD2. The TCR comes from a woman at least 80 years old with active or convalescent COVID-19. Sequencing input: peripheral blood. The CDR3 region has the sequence CAISENQREGQDTQYF. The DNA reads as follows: TGTGCCATCAGTGAGAACCAGCGGGAGGGGCAAGATACGCAGTATTTT.